The source of this TCR beta chain is a study of patients and donors after allogeneic stem cell transplantation (dated by TCRdb to the early 2020s). The CDR3, from cysteine to phenylalanine, totals 15 residues. Only the CDR3 part of the read is kept: 45 bases, read in frame from the first base. The CDR1 and CDR2 encoded by the germline V gene (reference sequence) are DFQATT and SNEGSKA. The V and J ends are trimmed by 4 bases and 2 bases, leaving 14 bases between them. This clonotype was recorded a few times. Its cognate antigen has yet to be identified. Base-call qualities are not available, and no considerably larger clone is one nucleotide away. Library preparation used RT-PCR. Sequenced on a NextSeq 550. TCRdb reanalyzed the raw reads on its own, using fastp at Q25 for trimming and MiXCR for clone calling, and kept in-frame beta chains. CDR3 protein sequences are deduplicated, and each keeps its most common genes and DNA. This sample is represented by about 230,000 distinct CDR3 sequences; 13% to 15% of them were singletons. The biggest ten clones account for approximately 10% of the sample.

Here the chain combines TRBV20-1 and TRBJ2-2, with the D segment identity uncertain. The sequencing input was blood, either unsorted or a sorted T cell fraction (not recorded which). This clonotype was obtained from a human donor who was either an allogeneic HSCT recipient or a stem cell or donor lymphocyte infusion donor (not recorded which). It is not recorded whose cells these are; they may come from a transplant donor. This receptor carries the CDR3 CSATVARTNTGELFF. The nucleotide sequence reads TGCAGTGCTACAGTGGCCCGGACCAACACCGGGGAGCTGTTTTTT.